Each of the 29 T cell receptor beta chains below was sequenced from the same sample in a study of pediatric ulcerative colitis. Method: immunoSEQ multiplex PCR; TCRdb's copy keeps in-frame clones and lacks some. The table lists tens of thousands of clones, 70% to 80% of them singletons. Sequenced material: blood. These receptors originate from a boy between 10 and 17 years old with moderate ulcerative colitis.

V and J are TRBV9 and TRBJ2-3; 10 positions match TRBD2. V dropped 0 bases and J dropped 3; count of bases not matched to a gene: 1. The length of the CDR3 is 15 residues. In germline, CDR1 is SGDLS, CDR2 YYNGEE. CDR3 sequence (DNA): TGTGCCAGCAGCGTAGAGCGGGGGGGTACAGATACGCAGTATTTT. This sequence encodes CASSVERGGTDTQYF. The full variable domain, completed using reference TRBV9 and TRBJ2-3, is DSGVTQTPKHLITATGQRVTLRCSPRSGDLSVYWYQQSLDQGLQFLIQYYNGEERAKGNILERFSAQQFPDLHSELNLSSLELGDSALYFCASSVERGGTDTQYFGPGTRLTVL.

This clone was detected a few times. The V and J genes are TRBV15 and TRBJ1-1; D not certain. Per germline, CDR1 LNHNV and CDR2 YYDKDF (reference sequence). Trimming shortened V by 4 bases and J by 2 bases, and 14 bases separated the two germline ends. The CDR3 has 15 residues. CDR3 sequence reads: CATSTSPGFNTEAFF. CDR3 DNA sequence: TGTGCCACCAGCACCTCCCCGGGATTTAACACTGAAGCTTTCTTT.

V gene TRBV7-6 combines with J gene TRBJ1-6; 7 bases align to TRBD1. This CDR3 comprises 15 residues. V shed 2 bases, J shed 9 bases, and the junction held 7 bases outside the gene matches. CDR1 and CDR2 from the germline V gene are SGHVS and FNYEAQ. The CDR3 is CASSLRTGPTSPLHF. In nucleotides, the CDR3 is TGTGCCAGCAGCTTAAGGACAGGTCCCACTTCACCCCTCCACTTT.

This clone was observed a few times. The V and J genes are TRBV15 and TRBJ2-7, with D uncertain. Trimming took 3 bases from V and 5 from J, leaving 8 bases between them. The length of the CDR3 is 12 residues. Germline CDR1 and CDR2: LNHNV and YYDKDF (reference sequence). The CDR3 sequence: CATSRGRHEQYF. CDR3 in DNA: TGTGCCACCAGCAGGGGTCGGCACGAGCAGTACTTC.

This chain uses TRBV5-1 with TRBJ2-1, with TRBD2 identical over 9 bases. The junction had 7 bases not matched to a gene; V was cut back by 0 bases and J by 6 bases. CDR1 and CDR2 (germline): SGHRS, YFSETQ. The CDR3 has 16 residues. The CDR3 protein is CASSLESAGGLNEQFF. The CDR3 bases are TGCGCCAGCAGCTTGGAATCGGCGGGGGGGCTCAATGAGCAGTTCTTC.

The table lists this clone with a few counts. The chain combines TRBV5-1 with TRBJ2-7, with no clear D. CDR3 size: 14 residues. The V gene lost 0 bases and the J gene lost 0 bases, with 7 bases spanning the gap. Germline V CDR1 and CDR2: SGHRS, YFSETQ. In DNA form, the CDR3 reads TGCGCCAGCAGCTTGGCAAGGGCCTCCTACGAGCAGTACTTC. This encodes CASSLARASYEQYF.

The chain recombines TRBV30 with TRBJ2-7; D gene uncertain. The CDR3 totals 15 residues. V lost 3 bases and J 5 bases, leaving 20 bases between the germline ends. Germline V gives CDR1 GTSNPN, CDR2 SVGIG (reference sequence). The CDR3 here is CAWSRPPRFTNEQYF. Written as DNA, the CDR3 is TGTGCCTGGAGCCGCCCCCCTCGCTTTACAAACGAGCAGTACTTC. The variable domain in full, completed from reference TRBV30 and TRBJ2-7, reads SQTIHQWPATLVQPVGSPLSLECTVEGTSNPNLYWYRQAAGRGLQLLFYSVGIGQISSEVPQNLSASRPQDRQFILSSKKLLLSDSGFYLCAWSRPPRFTNEQYFGPGTRLTVT.

V is TRBV5-1 and J is TRBJ2-3; D uncertain. V lost 0 bases and J 0 bases, leaving 8 bases between the germline ends. Germline V CDR1 and CDR2: SGHRS, YFSETQ. There are 15 residues in the CDR3. DNA of the CDR3: TGCGCCAGCAGCTTGGCTGTGGTGAGCACAGATACGCAGTATTTT. As protein: CASSLAVVSTDTQYF.

The V gene is TRBV2, the J gene TRBJ2-3, with 7 positions matching TRBD1. Germline V CDR1 and CDR2: SNHLY, FYNNEI. V trimming: 4 bases; J trimming: 0 bases; junction bases outside the gene matches: 4. The CDR3 is 15 amino acids. In nucleotides, the CDR3 is TGTGCCAGCAGTGTCGGGACAGATAGCACAGATACGCAGTATTTT. It specifies CASSVGTDSTDTQYF.

V gene TRBV7-2 combines with J gene TRBJ1-5, with D perhaps matching TRBD1 (6 bases). CDR3 length: 18 residues. V shed 1 base and J shed 8 bases, with 24 bases lying between them. Germline V gives CDR1 SGHTA, CDR2 FQGNSA. The CDR3 sequence: CASSLGTGFMGPIEPQHF. The CDR3 DNA reads TGTGCCAGCAGCTTAGGAACAGGGTTTATGGGGCCGATTGAGCCCCAGCATTTT.

This chain links TRBV27 with TRBJ2-5; D is uncertain. In germline, CDR1 is MNHEY, CDR2 SMNVEV (reference sequence). Trimming took 3 bases from V and 5 from J, leaving 19 bases between them. The CDR3 length is 16 residues. In nucleotides, the CDR3 is TGTGCCAGCAGTTTGATCCCCCTATCGGCGAAGGAGACCCAGTACTTC. This encodes CASSLIPLSAKETQYF.

The chain uses TRBV5-1 and TRBJ1-5, with 10 bases fitting TRBD1. There are 15 residues in the CDR3. Germline V gene lookup returns CDR1 SGHRS and CDR2 YFSETQ. V trimming: 2 bases; J trimming: 4 bases; junction bases outside the gene matches: 3. CDR3 DNA: TGCGCCAGCAGCTTAGGGACAGGGGATAATCAGCCCCAGCATTTT. Translating it yields CASSLGTGDNQPQHF.

This sequence joins TRBV14 and TRBJ1-1; 8 bases agree with TRBD1. CDR3 size: 14 residues. Germline CDR1 is SGHDN and CDR2 is FVKESK. The V gene end was trimmed by 4 bases and the J gene end by 7 bases; junction bases not matched to a gene: 8. The CDR3 DNA follows: TGTGCCAGCAGCCCTCAGGGGGCGCATGATGAAGCTTTCTTT. It specifies CASSPQGAHDEAFF.

This chain uses TRBV5-1 with TRBJ1-4; D remains unclear. The CDR3 sequence is 14 residues long. Trimming stripped 5 bases from V and 0 bases from J, with 8 bases between. Germline lookup yields CDR1 SGHRS and CDR2 YFSETQ. The CDR3 nucleotides are TGCGCCAGCAGTGTCCTCTCAACTAATGAAAAACTGTTTTTT. It specifies CASSVLSTNEKLFF. Supplemented by reference TRBV5-1 and TRBJ1-4, the full variable domain reads KAGVTQTPRYLIKTRGQQVTLSCSPISGHRSVSWYQQTPGQGLQFLFEYFSETQRNKGNFPGRFSGRQFSNSRSEMNVSTLELGDSALYLCASSVLSTNEKLFFGSGTQLSVL.

This clone occurred a few times. The J gene is TRBJ1-2, the V gene TRBV6-5; a possible D gene is TRBD1 (5 bases). Germline lookup yields CDR1 MNHEY and CDR2 SVGAGI. The ends were cut back, 0 bases at V and 4 bases at J, with 9 bases in the middle. The CDR3 sequence is 14 residues long. CDR3 sequence reads: CASSYSATAYGYTF. CDR3 coding DNA: TGTGCCAGCAGTTACTCAGCGACAGCCTATGGCTACACCTTC.

Note on this clone: Compared with germline, one end of the junction differs, possibly owing to a read error. The J gene is TRBJ2-5, the V gene TRBV4-3; 8 positions match TRBD1. This CDR3 is 13 amino acids long. Germline loops: CDR1 LGHNA, CDR2 YSLEER. The DNA of the CDR3 is TGCGCCAGCGGACAGGGCCGGCAAGGGACCCAGTACTTC. It yields the protein CASGQGRQGTQYF.

The genes are TRBV4-3 and TRBJ2-3; the match to TRBD1 covers 7 bases. The germline CDR1 and CDR2 sequences are LGHNA and YSLEER. V dropped 4 bases and J dropped 0; count of bases not matched to a gene: 4. The CDR3 is 15 residues long. CDR3 protein: CASSPHRGSTDTQYF. The CDR3, as DNA: TGCGCCAGCAGCCCTCACAGGGGCAGCACAGATACGCAGTATTTT.

The chain employs TRBV7-6 and TRBJ2-2; the D gene is possibly TRBD2 (5 bases). The germline V and J ends were trimmed by 3 bases and 3 bases, with 5 bases remaining between them. CDR1 and CDR2 (germline): SGHVS, FNYEAQ. CDR3 length equals 13 residues. The DNA of the CDR3 is TGTGCCAGCAGCTTGAGGGACACCGGGGAGCTGTTTTTT. Translating gives CASSLRDTGELFF.

This clone was recorded a few times. The chain uses TRBV5-4 and TRBJ2-7, with 8 bases lining up with TRBD1. CDR3 length: 15 amino acids. Germline assignment: CDR1 SGHNT and CDR2 YYREEE (reference sequence). Trimming removed 0 bases from V and 1 base from J; junction bases left unmatched: 3. CDR3 DNA sequence: TGTGCCAGCAGCTTGGGACAGGGGACTTCCTACGAGCAGTACTTC. Protein sequence: CASSLGQGTSYEQYF.

The rearrangement uses TRBV29-1 and TRBJ2-7, with 8 bases lining up with TRBD1. Germline loops: CDR1 SQVTM, CDR2 ANQGSEA. The CDR3 covers 11 residues. V trimming: 7 bases; J trimming: 6 bases; junction bases outside the gene matches: 5. The CDR3 reads CSARTGPEQYF. The CDR3, as DNA: TGCAGCGCCAGGACAGGGCCCGAGCAGTACTTC.

The chain recombines TRBV28 with TRBJ2-1; possible D gene TRBD1, 6 bases. The CDR3 extends over 15 amino acids. V lost 6 bases, J lost 4 bases, and 16 bases lay in between. Germline lookup yields CDR1 MDHEN and CDR2 SYDVKM. CDR3 sequence reads: CASSPPPGHYNEQFF. Written as DNA, the CDR3 is TGTGCCAGCAGCCCTCCTCCGGGACATTACAATGAGCAGTTCTTC.

The genes are TRBV9 and TRBJ2-3, with D uncertain. From germline, CDR1 is SGDLS and CDR2 YYNGEE. This CDR3 contains 15 residues. V shed 0 bases and J shed 5 bases, with 13 bases lying between them. DNA of the CDR3: TGTGCCAGCAGCGTAGGTAATAGCCCCGGAGATACGCAGTATTTT. It specifies CASSVGNSPGDTQYF.

The chain employs TRBV19 and TRBJ2-4; D remains unclear. There are 17 residues in the CDR3. The germline V and J ends were trimmed by 0 bases and 0 bases, with 12 bases remaining between them. The germline CDR1 and CDR2 sequences are LNHDA and SQIVND (reference sequence). The CDR3 coding sequence is TGTGCCAGTAGTATAGACGTACGGATGGTAGCCAAAAACATTCAGTACTTC. The encoded protein is CASSIDVRMVAKNIQYF.

The chain is built from TRBV28 and TRBJ1-6, with unresolved D. The CDR3 is 12 amino acids. CDR1 is MDHEN and CDR2 is SYDVKM in the germline V gene. The V end lost 6 bases, the J end lost 10 bases, and 10 bases lay between the germline ends. The chain's CDR3 is CASREGGSPLHF. DNA of the CDR3: TGTGCCAGCAGAGAGGGTGGATCACCCCTCCACTTT.

This sequence joins TRBV30 and TRBJ1-2; 9 bases are shared with TRBD1. There are 14 residues in the CDR3. CDR1 and CDR2 (germline): GTSNPN, SVGIG (reference sequence). V was clipped by 6 bases and J by 5 bases; unmatched bases: 10. The CDR3 region is CACYAPGQGYGYTF. The CDR3 bases are TGTGCCTGCTATGCTCCGGGACAGGGATATGGCTACACCTTC.

V and J are TRBV5-4 and TRBJ2-1; D may be TRBD1 or TRBD2 (6 bases each). Germline loops: CDR1 SGHNT, CDR2 YYREEE (reference sequence). The germline V and J ends were trimmed by 2 bases and 2 bases, with 11 bases remaining between them. CDR3 length: 15 amino acids. The CDR3 coding sequence is TGTGCCAGCAGCTTCGGGGGCTCTACCTACAATGAGCAGTTCTTC. Protein product: CASSFGGSTYNEQFF.

This sequence joins TRBV10-2 and TRBJ2-3; 8 bases are a match to TRBD2. Germline V gene data show CDR1 as WSHSY and CDR2 as SAAADI. The CDR3 runs 16 residues. Losses at the gene ends were 1 base for V and 2 bases for J; bases not matched to a gene: 5. The CDR3 DNA is TGCGCCAGCAGTGAGTGGGGCGGGGGGTACACAGATACGCAGTATTTT. Translating it yields CASSEWGGGYTDTQYF.

The genes are TRBV7-3 and TRBJ2-5; 7 bases map to TRBD1. In germline, CDR1 is SGHTA, CDR2 FQGTGA. V was clipped by 5 bases and J by 5 bases; unmatched bases: 8. This CDR3 contains 14 residues. The CDR3 spells CASSPRQGWETQYF. CDR3 sequence (DNA): TGTGCCAGCAGCCCGAGACAGGGTTGGGAGACCCAGTACTTC.

J is TRBJ1-5 and V is TRBV6-5; possibly TRBD1 for D (6 bases). V lost 6 bases and J 3 bases, leaving 9 bases between the germline ends. The germline gives CDR1 MNHEY, CDR2 SVGAGI. The CDR3 length is 13 residues. In DNA form, the CDR3 reads TGTGCCAGCAGGGACAGTTTCAATCAGCCCCAGCATTTT. Its translation is CASRDSFNQPQHF.